This is a list of T cell receptor beta chains from one sample in a study of OX40 agonist ivuxolimab in advanced cancers. Repertoires were generated with immunoSEQ multiplex PCR, while TCRdb's copy carries only in-frame clones and drops some. Of 25,000 to 35,000 clones in the sample, approximately 83% were seen once. This specimen was CD4+ or CD8+ T cells sorted from blood, taken in a trial of the OX40 agonist ivuxolimab. Every receptor here comes from an adult with an advanced solid tumor such as melanoma, head and neck, liver or kidney cancer. The CDR3 runs from the conserved cysteine through the conserved F or W. Each record gives: J gene, D gene, V gene, clone size, CDR3 DNA, CDR3 protein. The D gene is left open where the match is weak. Clone size is given for some rows only: seen once, a few or many times, or a class if the clone is expanded.

TRBJ1-2 | - | TRBV29-1 | - | TGCAGCGCGAGGTCAGGGTTCGGCTACACCTTC | CSARSGFGYTF
TRBJ2-2 | - | TRBV6-1 | once | TGTGCCAGCAGTGAAACTGGAGCTTGGGGGAGGACGTCCACCGGGGAGCTGTTTTTT | CASSETGAWGRTSTGELFF
TRBJ2-1 | - | TRBV27 | - | TGTGCCAGCAGTTTAGGGGGTAATGAGCAGTTCTTC | CASSLGGNEQFF
TRBJ2-7 | - | TRBV7-9 | - | TGTGCCAGCAGCTTAGCGGTAACTTCCTACGAGCAGTACTTC | CASSLAVTSYEQYF
TRBJ2-2 | TRBD2 | TRBV13 | - | TGTGCCAGCAGCCCAGGGACTAGCGGGGCCACGAACACCGGGGAGCTGTTTTTT | CASSPGTSGATNTGELFF
TRBJ2-3 | - | TRBV9 | - | TGTGCCAGCAGCGTAGGTGTCGATACGCAGTATTTT | CASSVGVDTQYF
TRBJ1-1 | - | TRBV6-5 | few | TGTGCCAGCAGTTACCAGGAGGGGGTAAGAACTGAAGCTTTCTTT | CASSYQEGVRTEAFF
TRBJ1-3 | TRBD1 | TRBV6-1 | - | TGTGCCAGCAGCCTGACAGGGGTCTCTGGAAACACCATATATTTT | CASSLTGVSGNTIYF
TRBJ2-7 | TRBD2 | TRBV6-1 | once | TGTGCCAGCAGGGCTAGCGGGGGTCCCTACGAGCAGTACTTC | CASRASGGPYEQYF
TRBJ2-7 | - | TRBV15 | - | TGTGCCACCAGCACCCGGGGATGGGGTACGAAAGACGAGCAGTACTTC | CATSTRGWGTKDEQYF
TRBJ2-1 | TRBD1 | TRBV6-1 | - | TGTGCCAGCAGTGACGATACAGGGGGCATGTACGATGAGCAGTTCTTC | CASSDDTGGMYDEQFF
TRBJ1-5 | - | TRBV23-1 | - | TGCGCCAGCAGTCATGCGGAGGGGGGTAGCAATCAGCCCCAGCATTTT | CASSHAEGGSNQPQHF
TRBJ2-7 | - | TRBV7-9 | - | TGTGCCAGCAGTCCCAGTTACGAGCAGTACTTC | CASSPSYEQYF
TRBJ2-7 | - | TRBV5-5 | - | TGTGCCAGCAGCTTGGTGCAGGGTCAGTACGAGCAGTACTTC | CASSLVQGQYEQYF
TRBJ1-5 | - | TRBV2 | - | TGTGCCAGCAGCGCGACGGGGTACAATCAGCCCCAGCATTTT | CASSATGYNQPQHF
TRBJ2-3 | - | TRBV6-1 | - | TGTGCCAGCAGCCTATACAGCACAGATACGCAGTATTTT | CASSLYSTDTQYF
TRBJ1-2 | - | TRBV9 | - | TGTGCCAGCAGCGCCGCAGGGCGGGTATTGGAAGGCTACACCTTC | CASSAAGRVLEGYTF
TRBJ2-1 | TRBD2 | TRBV11-2 | - | TGTGCCAGCAGCCCCGGACTAGTCCAGTTCTTC | CASSPGLVQFF
TRBJ1-3 | - | TRBV23-1 | - | TGCGCCAGCAGTCAACAGGGAGAGGTCTCTGGAAACACCATATATTTT | CASSQQGEVSGNTIYF
TRBJ2-7 | - | TRBV19 | - | TGTGCCAGTAGTATACAGGACAGAGAGCCCTTGGAGTACTTC | CASSIQDREPLEYF
TRBJ1-3 | - | TRBV6-6 | - | TGTGCCAGCACCAGGACAGCCTCTGGAAACACCATATATTTT | CASTRTASGNTIYF
TRBJ2-7 | - | TRBV27 | - | TGTGCCAGCAGTAAACCGACACTTCCTTACGAGCAGTACTTC | CASSKPTLPYEQYF
TRBJ1-2 | TRBD1 | TRBV29-1 | - | TGCAGCGTACCGGGACAGGGGGACTATGGCTACACCTTC | CSVPGQGDYGYTF
TRBJ2-5 | - | TRBV29-1 | - | TGCAGCGTTGAGTTGGGGAAACAAGAGACCCAGTACTTC | CSVELGKQETQYF
TRBJ2-1 | - | TRBV2 | - | TGTGCCAGCAGTGACGACACCGAGGAGCAGTTCTTC | CASSDDTEEQFF
TRBJ1-2 | TRBD1 | TRBV5-1 | - | TGCGCCAGCAGCTTGGTGGGGACAGGGACGGTGAACTATGGCTACACCTTC | CASSLVGTGTVNYGYTF
TRBJ2-3 | - | TRBV15 | - | TGTGCCACCAGCAGAGGGGTGGATACGCAGTATTTT | CATSRGVDTQYF
TRBJ2-2 | TRBD2 | TRBV10-3 | - | TGTGCCATCAGTGAGTCGGTAGCGGGGGGCACCGGGGAGCTGTTTTTT | CAISESVAGGTGELFF
TRBJ1-1 | - | TRBV19 | - | TGTGCCAGCGGACCACAAGGCACTGAAGCTTTCTTT | CASGPQGTEAFF
TRBJ1-3 | TRBD1 | TRBV6-5 | - | TGTGCCAGCAGCTGGACAGGGGGCGAAAGCACCATATATTTT | CASSWTGGESTIYF
TRBJ1-1 | - | TRBV21-1 | - | TGTGCCAGCAGCAAAGAGGAGGACTGGATGAACACTGAAGCTTTCTTT | CASSKEEDWMNTEAFF
TRBJ2-5 | TRBD2 | TRBV7-9 | - | TGTGCCAGCAGCTCTGAACGGGAAATTCTAGCGGGTCAAAGGCAGTACTTC | CASSSEREILAGQRQYF